The TCR beta chain under discussion was sequenced for a study of T cell responses to AZD1222 COVID-19 vaccine. V was cut by 4 bases and J by 3 bases, with 13 bases left in between. This CDR3 has 14 amino acids. Germline-derived CDR1 and CDR2 are SEHNR and FQNEAQ (reference sequence). On this clone itself: As yet, its antigen is unknown.

The repertoire was sequenced with immunoSEQ multiplex PCR; TCRdb's copy has only in-frame clones and lacks some. The table lists 120,000 to 150,000 clones, roughly 89% of them singletons. Study-wide findings and caveats: Epitopes outside B.1.351 and B.1.1.7 mutated regions reportedly drew nearly half of spike TCRs. Repertoire samples came only from after the peak T cell response. The donor cohort was predominantly white British with a female majority, and clonal diversity may have been underestimated. Only a handful of people who got AZD1222 tested seropositive at baseline.

The TCR was taken from an adult in good health. Source: peripheral blood, taken on day 0 of AZD1222 vaccination. The chain links TRBV7-9 to TRBJ2-7; D might be TRBD2 (5 bases). The CDR3 reads CASSYGGPLYEQYF. The CDR3 DNA reads as TGTGCCAGCAGCTATGGAGGACCCCTCTACGAGCAGTACTTC. Using reference TRBV7-9 and TRBJ2-7 for the parts outside the CDR3, the full variable domain is DTGVSQNPRHKITKRGQNVTFRCDPISEHNRLYWYRQTLGQGPEFLTYFQNEAQLEKSRLLSDRFSAERPKGSFSTLEIQRTEQGDSAMYLCASSYGGPLYEQYFGPGTRLTVT.